The 3 T cell receptor beta chains presented below share a single source sample, sequenced in a study of post-analysis software for immune sequencing data. These receptors are not linked to any known antigen. Built from TCR beta cDNA, the libraries had unique molecular identifiers in them. TCRdb reprocessed the PCR reads via MiXCR and lists one record per CDR3 protein. Of 350,000 to 500,000 distinct CDR3 sequences detected, 39% appear once; the ten largest clones hold under 9%. Whole-study results and caveats: Patients carried roughly five TRBV segments more frequently than controls did, and TRBV5-6, TRBV5-1 and TRBV20-1 were among them.

The sample was blood. Receptor source: a girl aged 2 to 9 with multiple sclerosis.

The rearrangement links TRBV20-1 to TRBJ2-3, with 9 bases aligning to TRBD2. Germline V gene lookup returns CDR1 DFQATT and CDR2 SNEGSKA (reference sequence). The V and J ends lost 2 bases and 2 bases, in that order; junction bases with no gene match: 5. There are 15 residues in the CDR3. CDR3 sequence: CSARLTSGLTDTQYF. The CDR3 DNA sequence: TGCAGTGCTAGATTGACTAGCGGCCTCACAGATACGCAGTATTTT.

The chain employs TRBV29-1 and TRBJ2-7; TRBD1 matches at 9 bases. There are 17 residues in the CDR3. CDR1 and CDR2 (germline): SQVTM, ANQGSEA. The J segment lost 3 bases and the V segment lost 4 bases, leaving 16 bases of the junction unmatched. CDR3 sequence reads: CSVVGVDGTGSFYEQYF. The CDR3 DNA is TGCAGCGTTGTGGGTGTGGACGGGACAGGGTCGTTCTACGAGCAGTACTTC.

This clonotype was seen only a few times. The V gene is TRBV10-3, the J gene TRBJ1-2, with D perhaps matching TRBD1 (6 bases). CDR1 is ENHRY, CDR2 SYGVKD, per germline. V lost 6 bases, J lost 6 bases, and 17 bases lay in between. This CDR3 has 14 residues. This CDR3 is CAISFNREKDGYTF. CDR3 DNA sequence: TGTGCCATCAGCTTCAACAGGGAAAAGGATGGCTACACCTTC.